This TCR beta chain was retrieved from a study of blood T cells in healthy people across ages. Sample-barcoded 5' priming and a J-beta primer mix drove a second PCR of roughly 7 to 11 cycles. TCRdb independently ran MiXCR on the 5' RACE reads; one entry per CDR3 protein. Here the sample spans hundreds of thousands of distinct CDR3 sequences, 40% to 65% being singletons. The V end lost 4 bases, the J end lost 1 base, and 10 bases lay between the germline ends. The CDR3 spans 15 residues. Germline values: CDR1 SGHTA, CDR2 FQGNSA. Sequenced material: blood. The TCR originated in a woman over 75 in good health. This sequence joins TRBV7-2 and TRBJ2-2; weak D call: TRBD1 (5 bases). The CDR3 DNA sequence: TGTGCCAGCAGCTCACAGGCCCTGAACACCGGGGAGCTGTTTTTT. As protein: CASSSQALNTGELFF.